This T cell receptor (beta chain) derives from a study of blood T cell repertoires in COVID-19. Data came from immunoSEQ multiplex PCR; TCRdb stores just in-frame clones and leaves some out. Here the sample spans about 400,000 clones, roughly 85% being singletons. J lost 3 bases, V lost 3 bases, and 4 bases had no gene match. Germline-derived CDR1 and CDR2 are MNHEY and SMNVEV (reference sequence). This CDR3 spans 16 amino acids. The origin of this receptor is a woman aged 30 to 39 with active or convalescent COVID-19. The J gene is TRBJ2-1, the V gene TRBV27; TRBD2 agrees at 11 bases. Sequenced: peripheral blood. CDR3 nucleotide sequence: TGTGCCAGCAGTTTGGGACTAGCGGAGATCTACAATGAGCAGTTCTTC. Translated: CASSLGLAEIYNEQFF.